This record concerns one TCR beta chain sequence. Germline V gene data show CDR1 as SNHLY and CDR2 as FYNNEI. CDR3 size: 13 residues. V shed 9 bases and J shed 4 bases, with 15 bases lying between them. This sample is drawn from a study of blood T cell repertoires in COVID-19. Profiled with immunoSEQ multiplex PCR; TCRdb holds only in-frame clones, not every one. The data hold approximately 100,000 clones, with 70% to 80% observed a single time. The sequence was collected from a man aged 70-80 years with active or convalescent COVID-19. V usage is TRBV2 and J usage is TRBJ1-1; D remains ambiguous. Sample: peripheral blood. The CDR3 DNA follows: TGTGCCAGTATTAGGGAGTGGGGCACTGAAGCTTTCTTT. Amino acids: CASIREWGTEAFF.